This T cell receptor (beta chain) is drawn from a study of OX40 agonist ivuxolimab in advanced cancers. On the study more broadly: The patients got ivuxolimab, which is an agonistic anti-OX40 (CD134) antibody. Cohort: roughly 80% men, mean age roughly 60, aged about 20 to 85.

V shed 6 bases and J shed 4 bases, with 15 bases lying between them. Germline CDR1 and CDR2: MDHEN and SYDVKM. The length of the CDR3 is 14 residues. Method: immunoSEQ multiplex PCR; TCRdb's copy keeps in-frame clones and lacks some. The profile shows some 90,000 clones, about 90% of them singletons. The TCR comes from an adult with an advanced solid tumor such as melanoma, head and neck, liver or kidney cancer. Specimen: CD4+ or CD8+ T cells sorted from blood, collected in a trial of the OX40 agonist ivuxolimab. The chain recombines TRBV28 with TRBJ1-2, with D perhaps matching TRBD1 (6 bases). CDR3 nucleotide sequence: TGTGCCAGCAGCCTGGAACAGGGTGGCTATGGCTACACCTTC. Amino acids: CASSLEQGGYGYTF.